Reported below is one T cell receptor (beta chain). There are many counts of this clonotype. No cognate antigen has been identified for it. Base qualities are not recorded, but no much larger clone differs from it by a single base. The library was produced with multiplex PCR. The sample was run on an Illumina HiSeq 4000. TCR beta libraries were built with iRepertoire HTBI primers and Arm-PCR amplification of CDR3 regions. Before sequencing, the PCR products underwent gel purification. On the study's bioinformatics: Gene usage analysis of CDR3 amino acid clonotypes relied on the 55 to 80 TRBV and 14 TRBJ segments identified across samples. COPE and FqMerger were used to merge filtered high-quality paired reads into contigs. BLAST was used to align contigs to IMGT TRBV, TRBD and TRBJ reference genes, and CDR3 was defined according to IMGT. Any clonotype with a frequency above 0.1% was counted as a highly expanded clone. Shannon entropy was used to measure repertoire diversity, and the Gini coefficient was used to measure V-J evenness. Clonotypes shared by more than one individual were considered public. Clones were called with MiXCR by TCRdb after fastp trimmed the public reads at Q25, and only in-frame beta chains were retained. Identical CDR3 protein sequences are pooled into one entry, listed with their most common genes and DNA. The V and J calls and clone size are TCRdb's, not the authors'. The sample table lists about 500,000 distinct CDR3 sequences, 12% of them with a count of one. Approximately 9% of the sample is in the top ten clones.

The germline V gene yields MDHEN for CDR1 and SYDVKM for CDR2. The CDR3 sequence holds 16 residues, the cysteine and phenylalanine included. Only the CDR3 part of the read is kept: 48 bases, read in frame from the first base. V and J are truncated by 6 bases and 6 bases respectively, leaving an intervening sequence of 24 bases. The sample originates from a study of regulatory T cells in long-lasting Graves disease (dated by TCRdb to the early 2020s). For the wider study: Newly diagnosed Graves' disease patients had taken antithyroid drugs for less than 3 months. The study was registered as a clinical trial and conducted in China. A total of 33 samples underwent TCR sequencing, from about 13 patients with persistent Graves' disease and approximately 20 patients with newly diagnosed Graves' disease. Persistent Graves' disease patients were compared with newly diagnosed Graves' disease patients by peripheral blood TCR sequencing and RNA sequencing.

General conclusions and limits of the study: As a limitation, the authors acknowledged that the small sample size may reduce accuracy. Only the TCR beta chain was sequenced and analyzed. Persistent disease showed preferential use of TRBV28, TRBJ1-2 and TRBJ2-5, whereas newly diagnosed disease favored TRBV20-1 and TRBJ2-1. Compared with newly diagnosed patients, patients with persistent Graves' disease had lower TCR Shannon entropy and fewer highly expanded clones, which suggests clonal expansion. A larger number of public clonotypes was shared among persistent patients (over 2,500) than among newly diagnosed patients (around 870). Only peripheral blood was studied, because thyroid tissue, the primary lesion, was inaccessible.

Interpreted using the paper, the time point label stands for: newly diagnosed GD, antithyroid drugs for less than 3 months. For both TCR sequencing and RNA sequencing, RNA was extracted from PBMCs using TRIzol. The diagnosis of Graves' disease was made according to American Thyroid Association guidelines. Patients were recruited from an endocrinology department in Xi'an, China. Each patient gave around 9 milliliters of peripheral blood, collected in an EDTA anticoagulant tube. Ficoll Paque Plus density gradient separation was used to isolate PBMCs, and no further T cell sorting was performed. RNA quality was checked with an Agilent 2100 Bioanalyzer and agarose gel, and concentration with a NanoDrop 2000. These data were likewise used in another study, on T cells in Graves' hyperthyroidism and ophthalmopathy. As that second paper reports: A patient counted as having stable Graves' hyperthyroidism if no progression to ophthalmopathy occurred over 18 months of follow-up. Hyperthyroidism patients were newly diagnosed, with disease duration under 2 months, and aged 18 to 65 years. Exclusion was applied to patients with uncontrolled infections, other autoimmune diseases, pregnancy or lactation. Diagnoses were established on the basis of clinical symptoms, serum thyroxine and TRAb, thyroid ultrasound, and orbital computed tomography. For the first round of RT-PCR on the TCR CDR3, the HTBI primer set was used together with the Qiagen OneStep RT-PCR kit. Most expanded thyroid clonotypes (frequency above 0.001) were also detected in blood, a finding suggesting that blood repertoires may reflect thyroid immune responses. A 13 V-J signature model separated ophthalmopathy from stable hyperthyroidism, with roughly 88% sensitivity and approximately 81% specificity in cross-validation and 80%/75% in testing. During validation, the model predicted progression to ophthalmopathy a median of around 6 months ahead of onset, with more than 55% sensitivity and under 85% specificity. To identify TCR V-J signatures that set the groups apart, the researchers used a discovery cohort of 90 to 100 patients, made up of roughly 45 with Graves' ophthalmopathy and about 59 with stable Graves' hyperthyroidism. Prospective prediction of ophthalmopathy was tested in an independent validation cohort consisting of some 19 hyperthyroidism patients and around 16 patients who later progressed to ophthalmopathy. The 100 or so discovery patients were divided at random into training and test sets in a 7:3 ratio. In about six Graves' hyperthyroidism patients, the study also compared T-cell repertoires from thyroid tissue with T-cell repertoires from blood. After blood sampling, hyperthyroidism patients were treated with methimazole at a starting dose of 30 mg daily, and ophthalmopathy patients were treated with high-dose intravenous methylprednisolone. Libraries were constructed in a second round of multiplex PCR, after which size selection and purification were carried out. Libraries were sequenced paired-end with 100 bp reads on an Illumina HiSeq2000. SOAPnuke was used to process the raw data, removing reads that contained adapters or uncalled bases, had a mean Phred below 15, or lacked an exact match to the constant primer or identifier. COPE v1.2.5 was used to merge the high-quality paired reads, and each unique nucleotide sequence was defined as a clonotype. Clonotypes were aligned to IMGT TRBV, TRBD and TRBJ reference segments using MiTCR v1.1. Only V-J combinations with frequency above 0.0001, covering about 99% of repertoires, were analysed. The TCS score was defined as F50 (clonal expansion) divided by E x V (chaos), with BLOSUM62-based TCRdist calculated between CDR3 peptides within each V-J. Welch's t-statistics and random forest reduced fewer than 600 V-J features to about 12, which were used in a naive Bayes classifier (R e1071). Sample size was not statistically predetermined, and blinding of investigators to group allocation was not performed. According to the paper, TCR Vbeta CDR3 sequencing was carried out on about 140 peripheral blood samples, which came from about 45 ophthalmopathy, around 74 hyperthyroidism and some 17 progressor patients.

This TCR was recovered from a woman under 40 with Graves disease. Donor details come from another sample of the same person, matched by shared clones. The sample in question was peripheral blood mononuclear cells (PBMCs), obtained at new diagnosis, from a patient treated with antithyroid drugs. Recombination connected TRBV28 to TRBJ2-7, and possibly TRBD1, on 5 matching bases. The CDR3 is CASSIMGLQALSEQYF. The DNA reads TGTGCCAGCAGCATCATGGGCCTACAGGCCCTAAGCGAGCAGTACTTC. The entire variable domain, with the stretches around the CDR3 drawn from the reference TRBV28 and TRBJ2-7 proteins, is DVKVTQSSRYLVKRTGEKVFLECVQDMDHENMFWYRQDPGLGLRLIYFSYDVKMKEKGDIPEGYSVSREKKERFSLILESASTNQTSMYLCASSIMGLQALSEQYFGPGTRLTVT.